This T cell receptor (beta chain) was sequenced for a study of cytomegalovirus exposure and HLA in healthy donors. Study at large: The Caucasian-associated ancestry cluster contained about 80% of the approximately 390 genotyped donors.

Findings and caveats of the study: Further analysis, carried out later, found HLA-associated TCR beta chains more clonally expanded than equally common other chains. An analysis done earlier found most TCR beta V segments productive about 87% or about 30% of the time. Most likely, a cluster of highly shared sequence variants arose as a sequencing artifact.

This clone was picked up a small number of times. Antigen unknown. PCR employed 60 Vbeta and 13 Jbeta primers. The protocol was immunoSEQ multiplex PCR, while the TCRdb copy is restricted to in-frame clones and leaves out a portion. The top ten hold roughly 3.4% of the sample, which has 85,000 to 130,000 clones, approximately 80% seen once. The V and J ends lost 8 bases and 6 bases respectively, with 16 bases between them. The length of the CDR3 is 13 residues. Germline-derived CDR1 and CDR2 are MNHEY and SMNVEV (reference sequence). The V and J genes are TRBV27 and TRBJ1-2; TRBD1 might be the D (5 bases). The clonotype was recovered from a man in his fifties or sixties in good health and CMV-seronegative. Sequences were obtained from PBMCs. The CDR3 DNA reads as TGTGCCAGCTGTCGGGCGCCCAGGGATGGCTACACCTTC. It specifies CASCRAPRDGYTF.